Listed here are 4 T cell receptor beta chains from one sample, sequenced in a study of blood T cells in healthy people across ages. A second PCR, run for roughly 7 to 11 cycles, used a sample-barcoded 5' primer plus a J-beta primer mix. TCRdb independently ran MiXCR on the 5' RACE reads; one entry per CDR3 protein. Of about 1.8 million distinct CDR3 sequences in the sample, 49% were seen once. The sample consisted of blood. These receptors all come from a woman between 35 and 50 years old in good health.

The CDR3 region has the DNA TGTGCCAGCAGTTTTTACCCCACTAGGGAAGAGACCCAGTACTTC. Its translation: CASSFYPTREETQYF. This rearrangement joins TRBV12-3 or TRBV12-4 to TRBJ2-5; D possibly corresponds to TRBD2 (5 bases). Trimming cost V 3 bases and J 3 bases, with 14 bases left between them. This CDR3 region has 15 residues.

This clonotype was seen a handful of times. V usage is TRBV4-3 and J usage is TRBJ1-5; D is perhaps TRBD1 (5 bases). The CDR3 covers 15 residues. CDR1 and CDR2 from the germline V gene are LGHNA and YSLEER. Between the trimmed V and J ends, which lost 1 base and 4 bases, there was a span of 11 bases. The CDR3 spells CASSQGGGRNQPQHF. The CDR3 DNA reads TGCGCCAGCAGCCAAGGGGGCGGGCGGAATCAGCCCCAGCATTTT.

This chain connects TRBV2 to TRBJ2-1, with D tentatively TRBD1 (8 bases). The V gene lost 8 bases and the J gene lost 4 bases, with 21 bases spanning the gap. The CDR3 contains 16 residues. The germline V gene encodes CDR1 SNHLY and CDR2 FYNNEI. Here the CDR3 DNA reads TGTGCCAGCCTCCCCTATACAGGGGGAGGGTACAATGAGCAGTTCTTC. This gives the protein CASLPYTGGGYNEQFF.

This clonotype appeared a few times. The chain links TRBV5-1 to TRBJ2-3; a weak D match, TRBD2 (5 bases). V was clipped by 0 bases and J by 0 bases, with 14 bases between them. This CDR3 has 17 amino acids. CDR1 SGHRS and CDR2 YFSETQ come from the germline V gene. The CDR3 protein is CASSLDPLVLSTDTQYF. The DNA of the CDR3 is TGCGCCAGCAGCTTGGACCCACTAGTATTGAGCACAGATACGCAGTATTTT.